This is a list of T cell receptor beta chains from one sample in a study of OX40 agonist ivuxolimab in advanced cancers. Using immunoSEQ multiplex PCR, the repertoire was profiled, and TCRdb retains in-frame clones only, with some absent. Of fewer than 85,000 clones listed, about 90% are singletons. The sample was CD4+ or CD8+ T cells sorted from blood, taken in a trial of the OX40 agonist ivuxolimab. These receptor sequences come from an adult with an advanced solid tumor such as melanoma, head and neck, liver or kidney cancer. CDR3s include the opening cysteine and the closing phenylalanine or tryptophan. The D gene is left open where the match is weak. Expanded clones are given a class, and other clones once, few, many or no size at all.

D | size | J | V | DNA | CDR3
TRBD2 | . | TRBJ2-7 | TRBV27 | TGTGCCAGCAGTTTAAGGTCAAGCGGGGGGTACGAGCAGTACTTC | CASSLRSSGGYEQYF
TRBD2 | . | TRBJ2-1 | TRBV28 | TGTGCCAGCAGTTTACGGTGGGGACTAGCGGGAGGGAAAGCGGGAAATGAGCAGTTCTTC | CASSLRWGLAGGKAGNEQFF
TRBD2 | . | TRBJ2-6 | TRBV18 | TGTGCCAGCTCACTGATAGCGGGGGCTGGGGCCAACGTCCTGACTTTC | CASSLIAGAGANVLTF
. | . | TRBJ2-1 | TRBV7-6 | TGTGCCAGCAGCTTAGCAGGGGACAATGAGCAGTTCTTC | CASSLAGDNEQFF
. | . | TRBJ2-5 | TRBV18 | TGTGCCAGCTCACCTGGGACCAGTCAAGAGACCCAGTACTTC | CASSPGTSQETQYF
. | few | TRBJ1-5 | TRBV19 | TGTGCCAGTAGTATAGCCCTCGGGAATCAGCCCCAGCATTTT | CASSIALGNQPQHF
TRBD1 | . | TRBJ2-7 | TRBV5-4 | TGTGCCAGCAGCCAAGCCCCCGGGACAGGATACGAGCAGTACTTC | CASSQAPGTGYEQYF
. | . | TRBJ2-7 | TRBV11-3 | TGTGCCAGCAGCACCCGCCTTTGGGGGCCGAGTAATTACGCCTACGAGCAGTACTTC | CASSTRLWGPSNYAYEQYF
TRBD2 | . | TRBJ2-5 | TRBV7-2 | TGTGCCAGCAGCTTAGGGCTAGCGGGGGCCGGGGGGACCCAGTACTTC | CASSLGLAGAGGTQYF
. | . | TRBJ2-5 | TRBV2 | TGTGCCAGCATGAAGGACGGTCAAGAGACCCAGTACTTC | CASMKDGQETQYF
. | once | TRBJ2-3 | TRBV28 | TGTGCCTCCGCTAGCACAGATACGCAGTATTTT | CASASTDTQYF
. | . | TRBJ1-4 | TRBV2 | TGTGCCAGCAGTGACAGACCAAATGAAAAACTGTTTTTT | CASSDRPNEKLFF
TRBD1 | . | TRBJ1-6 | TRBV7-9 | TGTGCCAGCAGCTTAGACGCGACAGGGTATTCACCCCTCCACTTT | CASSLDATGYSPLHF
. | . | TRBJ2-2 | TRBV19 | TGTGCCAGTAGTATAAGAGAACCCACCGGGGAGCTGTTTTTT | CASSIREPTGELFF
TRBD1 | . | TRBJ2-7 | TRBV7-9 | TGTGCCAGCAGCCTTGGACAGGGACTGACCGACGAGCAGTACTTC | CASSLGQGLTDEQYF
. | . | TRBJ2-3 | TRBV5-1 | TGCGCCAGCAGCTTGGCCGTTATCTCCACAGATACGCAGTATTTT | CASSLAVISTDTQYF
. | . | TRBJ2-1 | TRBV4-1 | TGCGCCAGCAGCAAAGGCCCTTTACCCGATGAGCAGTTCTTC | CASSKGPLPDEQFF
TRBD1 | . | TRBJ2-5 | TRBV6-6 | TGTGCCAGCAGCCAACAGGGGCCCCAGTACTTC | CASSQQGPQYF
. | . | TRBJ1-5 | TRBV7-2 | TGTGCCAGCAGCTTGGGGGGAGGGAATCAGCCCCAGCATTTT | CASSLGGGNQPQHF
TRBD2 | . | TRBJ2-2 | TRBV27 | TGTGCCAGCAAGCTAACGGGGGGGCTCGACCCTAGGGAGCTGTTTTTT | CASKLTGGLDPRELFF
. | . | TRBJ2-7 | TRBV4-2 | TGTGCCAGCAGCCAAGAAGGGGCCAGCCAGGGGCTCGAGCAGTACTTC | CASSQEGASQGLEQYF
. | . | TRBJ1-1 | TRBV5-1 | TGCGCCAGCAGCTTGGGGGGGACACCCGAAGCTTTCTTT | CASSLGGTPEAFF
. | . | TRBJ1-1 | TRBV7-2 | TGTGCCAGCAGCCGAGGGGGGTTTGGGGACACTGAAGCTTTCTTT | CASSRGGFGDTEAFF
. | . | TRBJ2-6 | TRBV11-3 | TGTGCCAGCAGCTTAGTGGTGGCAGGGGCCAACGTCCTGACTTTC | CASSLVVAGANVLTF
. | . | TRBJ1-5 | TRBV6-5 | TGTGCCAGCAGTTACCCGGATCAGCCCCAGCATTTT | CASSYPDQPQHF
. | . | TRBJ2-1 | TRBV11-3 | TGTGCCAGCAGCTTAGTCTTTGGCGGGGGCCCCTACAATGAGCAGTTCTTC | CASSLVFGGGPYNEQFF
. | few | TRBJ1-1 | TRBV28 | TGTGCCAGCAGCCCCGGGACTTCAAGGAACACTGAAGCTTTCTTT | CASSPGTSRNTEAFF
. | . | TRBJ1-4 | TRBV6-1 | TGTGCCAGCAGTGCCCCTCCACAGAGGGGGGATGAAAAACTGTTTTTT | CASSAPPQRGDEKLFF
. | . | TRBJ2-7 | TRBV10-2 | TGCGCCAGCAGTGAGTCGCGGACCGAGCAGTACTTC | CASSESRTEQYF
. | . | TRBJ2-5 | TRBV5-4 | TGTGCCGGATCCAACTACTGGGCGGGCCAAGAGACCCAGTACTTC | CAGSNYWAGQETQYF
. | . | TRBJ1-2 | TRBV19 | TGTGCCAGTAGTATAGATGGAACGGGGGCGACGAGACGCTACACCTTC | CASSIDGTGATRRYTF
. | . | TRBJ2-7 | TRBV7-2 | TGTGCCAGCAGCCTAGGGCCCCAACGGGAGCAGTACTTC | CASSLGPQREQYF
. | . | TRBJ2-3 | TRBV7-2 | TGTGCCAGCAGCTCAGGACTTCGGGATACGCAGTATTTT | CASSSGLRDTQYF
TRBD2 | few | TRBJ2-5 | TRBV6-5 | TGTGCCAGCAGTTACCAGCGGGGGGAGACCCAGTACTTC | CASSYQRGETQYF
TRBD2 | once | TRBJ2-2 | TRBV7-9 | TGTGCCAGCAGCCAAGGCCTAGCGGCAAACACCGGGGAGCTGTTTTTT | CASSQGLAANTGELFF
. | . | TRBJ2-5 | TRBV11-3 | TGTGCCAGCAGCTTAGTCGTTGGACCGGAGACCCAGTACTTC | CASSLVVGPETQYF
. | once | TRBJ1-1 | TRBV11-1 | TGTGCCAGCAGCTATGACCGAGGGAACACTGAAGCTTTCTTT | CASSYDRGNTEAFF
TRBD1 | . | TRBJ1-1 | TRBV5-1 | TGCGCCAGCAGCCCTGGGGAGGGGGCGGTGACTGAAGCTTTCTTT | CASSPGEGAVTEAFF
. | . | TRBJ2-1 | TRBV6-5 | TGTGCCAGCAGCCAATCACGCAATGAGCAGTTCTTC | CASSQSRNEQFF
. | . | TRBJ1-1 | TRBV15 | TGTGCCACCAGCAGAGAAACAGGGATGAACACTGAAGCTTTCTTT | CATSRETGMNTEAFF
. | . | TRBJ2-6 | TRBV28 | TGTGCCAGCAGTTCCCTTGACGGCTCTGGGGCCAACGTCCTGACTTTC | CASSSLDGSGANVLTF
TRBD2 | . | TRBJ2-7 | TRBV28 | TGTTCTATAGCGGGGGGGGACGAGCAGTACTTC | CSIAGGDEQYF
. | . | TRBJ2-5 | TRBV5-8 | TGTGCCAGCAGCTTGGGGGGCAGGGCCCAAGAGACCCAGTACTTC | CASSLGGRAQETQYF
. | . | TRBJ2-3 | TRBV7-6 | TGTGCCAGCAGCTTATCGTGGGGGGGCACAGATACGCAGTATTTT | CASSLSWGGTDTQYF
. | . | TRBJ2-3 | TRBV10-3 | TGTGCCATCAACTTAGGACGGACTAGCACAGATACGCAGTATTTT | CAINLGRTSTDTQYF
TRBD1 | . | TRBJ2-1 | TRBV11-3 | TGTGCCAGTCAGAAGGACAGGGAGCAGTTCTTC | CASQKDREQFF
. | . | TRBJ1-5 | TRBV28 | TGTGCCAGCAGTTCCCCCGGTCAGCCCCAGCATTTT | CASSSPGQPQHF
TRBD2 | . | TRBJ2-1 | TRBV4-1 | TGCGCCAGCAGCCAAGGTCTTCGGGGGGGGTACAATGAGCAGTTCTTC | CASSQGLRGGYNEQFF
. | . | TRBJ1-2 | TRBV2 | TGTGCCAGCAGTGAAGGGGGTTTTGGCTACACCTTC | CASSEGGFGYTF
TRBD2 | . | TRBJ2-1 | TRBV11-3 | TGTGCCAGCAGCCCCGATCGGGGAGCGGGAGGGGGGAACAATGAGCAGTTCTTC | CASSPDRGAGGGNNEQFF
TRBD1 | . | TRBJ2-7 | TRBV19 | TGTGCCAGTAGTATAGAGAGGTCGGGGACAGCCTACGAGCAGTACTTC | CASSIERSGTAYEQYF
. | . | TRBJ2-2 | TRBV7-2 | TGTGCCAGCAGCTTAGGCCCCTCCCGCGCAGACGGGGAGCTGTTTTTT | CASSLGPSRADGELFF
TRBD2 | . | TRBJ2-3 | TRBV2 | TGTGCCAGCCGGAAACAACTAGCGGGGCGGGCCACAGATACGCAGTATTTT | CASRKQLAGRATDTQYF
TRBD1 | . | TRBJ1-1 | TRBV28 | TGTGCCTGCGGGACAGTGCTCCCCAACACTGAAGCTTTCTTT | CACGTVLPNTEAFF
. | . | TRBJ2-7 | TRBV4-1 | TGCGCCAGCAGCCAAGATATCGGCAGGGTTGTGGGAGAGCAGTACTTC | CASSQDIGRVVGEQYF
. | . | TRBJ2-5 | TRBV9 | TGTGCCAGCAGCGTACGATCTATCGAGGAGACCCAGTACTTC | CASSVRSIEETQYF